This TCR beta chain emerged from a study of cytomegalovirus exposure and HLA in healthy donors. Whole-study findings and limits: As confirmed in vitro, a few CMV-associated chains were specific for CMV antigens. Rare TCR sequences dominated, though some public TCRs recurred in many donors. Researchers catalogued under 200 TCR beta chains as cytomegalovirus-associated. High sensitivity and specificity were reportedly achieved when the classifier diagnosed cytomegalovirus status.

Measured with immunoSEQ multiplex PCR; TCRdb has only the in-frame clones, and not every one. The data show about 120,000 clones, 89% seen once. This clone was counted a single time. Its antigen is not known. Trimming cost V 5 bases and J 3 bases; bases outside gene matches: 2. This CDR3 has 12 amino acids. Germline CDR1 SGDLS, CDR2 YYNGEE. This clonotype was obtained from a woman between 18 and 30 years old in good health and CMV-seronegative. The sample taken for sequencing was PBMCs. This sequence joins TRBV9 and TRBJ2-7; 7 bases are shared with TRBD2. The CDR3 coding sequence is TGTGCCAGCAGTCGCGGGGGCTACGAGCAGTACTTC. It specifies CASSRGGYEQYF.